This T cell receptor beta chain derives from a study of blood T cell repertoires in COVID-19. Overall study context: Specimens from acute and convalescent COVID-19 originated in the United States, Italy and Spain. Sources were T cells, B-cell-depleted T cells, or PBMCs; the material itself was cDNA or gDNA.

Sequenced by immunoSEQ multiplex PCR; TCRdb stores in-frame clones only, minus some. The data contain 45,000 to 55,000 clones, 65% to 85% of them singletons. Input material: peripheral blood. This clonotype was sampled from a human donor with active or convalescent COVID-19. The donor label of this sample is uncertain.

The CDR3 sequence: CATSQFQETQYF. The CDR3 DNA reads TGTGCCACCAGTCAGTTTCAAGAGACCCAGTACTTC. The genes are TRBV24-1 and TRBJ2-5, with D unclear. Germline-derived CDR1 and CDR2 are KGHDR and SFDVKD. Trimming took off 6 bases at V and 2 bases at J, with 6 bases between the two ends. The CDR3 is 12 residues long.